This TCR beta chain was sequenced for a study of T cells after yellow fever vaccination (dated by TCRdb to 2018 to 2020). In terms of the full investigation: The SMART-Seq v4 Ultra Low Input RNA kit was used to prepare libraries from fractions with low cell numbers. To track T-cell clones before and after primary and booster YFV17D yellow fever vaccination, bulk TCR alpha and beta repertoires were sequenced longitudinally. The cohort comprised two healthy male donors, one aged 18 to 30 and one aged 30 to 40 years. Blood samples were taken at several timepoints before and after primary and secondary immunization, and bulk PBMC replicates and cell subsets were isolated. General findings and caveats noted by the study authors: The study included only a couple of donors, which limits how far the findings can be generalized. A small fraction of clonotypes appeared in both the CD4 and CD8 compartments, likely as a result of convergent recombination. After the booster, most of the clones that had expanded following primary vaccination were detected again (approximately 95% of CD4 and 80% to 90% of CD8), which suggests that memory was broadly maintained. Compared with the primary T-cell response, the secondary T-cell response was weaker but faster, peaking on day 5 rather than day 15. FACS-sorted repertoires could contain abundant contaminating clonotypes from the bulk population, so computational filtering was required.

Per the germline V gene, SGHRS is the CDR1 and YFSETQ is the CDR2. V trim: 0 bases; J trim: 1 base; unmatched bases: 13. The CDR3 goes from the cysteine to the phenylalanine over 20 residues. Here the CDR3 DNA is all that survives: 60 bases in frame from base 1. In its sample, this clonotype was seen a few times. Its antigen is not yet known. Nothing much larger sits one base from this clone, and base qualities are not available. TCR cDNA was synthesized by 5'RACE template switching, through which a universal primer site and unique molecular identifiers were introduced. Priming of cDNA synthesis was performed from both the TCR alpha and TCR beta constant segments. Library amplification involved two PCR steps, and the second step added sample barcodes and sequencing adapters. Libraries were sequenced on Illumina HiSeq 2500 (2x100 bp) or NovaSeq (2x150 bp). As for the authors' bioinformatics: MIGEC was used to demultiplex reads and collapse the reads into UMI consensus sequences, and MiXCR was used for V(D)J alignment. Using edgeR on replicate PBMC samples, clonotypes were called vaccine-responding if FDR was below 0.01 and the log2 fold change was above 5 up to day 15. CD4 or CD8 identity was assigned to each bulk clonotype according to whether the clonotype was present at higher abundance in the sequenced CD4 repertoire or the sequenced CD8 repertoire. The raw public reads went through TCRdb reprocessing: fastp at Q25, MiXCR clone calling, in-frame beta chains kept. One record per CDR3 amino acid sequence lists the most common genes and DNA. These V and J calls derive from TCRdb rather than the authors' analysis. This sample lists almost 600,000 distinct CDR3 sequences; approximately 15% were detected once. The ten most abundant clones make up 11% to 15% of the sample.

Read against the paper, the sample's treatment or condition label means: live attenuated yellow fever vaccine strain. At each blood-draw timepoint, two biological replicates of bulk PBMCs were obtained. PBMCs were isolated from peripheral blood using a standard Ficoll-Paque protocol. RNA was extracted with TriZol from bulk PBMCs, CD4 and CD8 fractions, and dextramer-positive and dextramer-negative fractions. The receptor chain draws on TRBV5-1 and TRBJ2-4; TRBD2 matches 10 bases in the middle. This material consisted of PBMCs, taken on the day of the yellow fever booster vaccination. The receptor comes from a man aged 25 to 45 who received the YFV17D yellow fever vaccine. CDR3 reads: CASSLASSASGSLAKNIQYF. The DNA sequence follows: TGCGCCAGCAGCTTGGCAAGTTCGGCTAGCGGGAGTCTTGCCAAAAACATTCAGTACTTC.